This TCR beta chain is drawn from a study of blood T cell repertoires in COVID-19. Study details: PBMCs, B-cell-depleted T cells, or T cells were the source of the cDNA or gDNA that made up the material.

CDR3 size: 13 residues. Germline loops: CDR1 SGHTA, CDR2 FQGTGA. On this clone: At one of its ends the junction is not consistent with the germline gene, which may arise from a read error. Additional DNA sequences in this sample encode the identical CDR3.

As processed by the authors: Estimated nucleated cell counts came from reference gene primer amplification. The table came from immunoSEQ multiplex PCR; TCRdb's copy has only in-frame clones and leaves some out. The V and J calls and clone size are taken from that table; D and trimming were inferred from the DNA. Altogether over 25,000 clones are present, roughly nine tenths being singletons, with the ten largest covering 7.5% to 8.5%. This receptor was taken from a man in his 70s with active or convalescent COVID-19. The sequenced material came from peripheral blood. The chain carries TRBV7-3 and TRBJ1-1; D is perhaps TRBD1 (5 bases). The CDR3 DNA is TGTGCCAGCAGCGTAACAGGCGGAACTGAAGCTTTCTTT. Amino acid sequence: CASSVTGGTEAFF.